This entry describes one T cell receptor (beta chain). Its antigen is unknown. Base qualities are not at hand, and no much larger clone is one base apart. The sample comes from a study of blood T cell repertoires in COVID-19 (dated by TCRdb to 2018 to 2020). Turning to the overall study: The collaborator samples originated in the United States, Italy and Spain and spanned the acute and convalescent phases of COVID-19. The prospective study material was composed of cDNA or gDNA derived from T cells, B-cell-depleted T cells, or PBMCs. The dataset comprised deeply sampled blood TCRbeta repertoires from subjects exposed to, actively infected with, or recovered from COVID-19. The repertoires were released in a freely available public database intended as a resource for research on the immune response to SARS-CoV-2. Samples came from the ongoing ImmuneRACE study (first 160 participants) plus 1,254 subjects from 6 global collaborators. Sample metadata almost always included a de-identified subject ID, COVID-19 status, age in years and sex. Where available, HLA class I and class II types were obtained from metadata supplied by the sample provider rather than from assay-based typing. Findings and caveats that apply to the study as a whole: The amount of clinical and demographic metadata varied by source and participant and was provided uncurated.

The CDR3 starts with the cysteine, ends with the valine, and has 13 residues. Only the CDR3 portion is preserved as DNA: 39 bases, with reading frame beginning at the first base. In the prospective study, participants were roughly 18 to 89 years old, resided in 25 or so geographic areas of the United States, and were enrolled through a virtual design. Cohort assignment in the prospective study relied on participant-reported clinical history from a screening survey and a study questionnaire. ImmuneRACE Cohort 3 recovered participants were defined by two consecutive negative NP/OP PCR tests, healthcare professional clearance, or symptom resolution. Each participant in the prospective study had whole blood, serum and a nasopharyngeal or oropharyngeal swab collected by mobile phlebotomists. Prospective study participants could optionally give additional blood draws and questionnaires over an approximately 2-month period. Before DNA extraction, prospective study blood samples were shipped either frozen or at room temperature.

TCRbeta CDR3 regions were amplified from genomic DNA by means of the immunoSEQ Assay, a bias-controlled multiplex PCR. On the study's bioinformatics: The number of nucleated cells in each sample was estimated from the amplification of reference gene primers within the assay. To quantify the absolute abundance of each unique TCRbeta CDR3 rearrangement, sequence reads were collapsed and filtered. For each sample, productive Simpson clonality was calculated as the square root of Simpson's diversity index over productive rearrangements. TCRdb took over this immuneACCESS table, retaining in-frame rearrangements with V and J assigned. Such tables are incomplete; in checked studies, under half of the missing clones stem from an unresolved V gene, and the remainder is unexplained. V and J calls and clone size are given by that table; D and trimming were obtained from the DNA. The sample table lists fewer than 200,000 clones, around 78% of them with a count of one. 3.5% to 5% of the sample rests with the top ten.

Material for sequencing was PBMCs or T cells enriched from blood (not recorded which). This sequence uses TRBV21-1 and TRBJ2-7; TRBD2 is taken as the D call from the table, unchecked against the DNA. TRBV21-1 counts as a pseudogene. The TCR originated in a woman between 45 and 65 years old who had recovered from COVID-19. The CDR3 reads as follows: CASSSPRVYEQYV. The DNA sequence reads TGTGCCAGCAGCTCACCGAGGGTTTACGAGCAGTACGTC.